Shown below are 32 T cell receptor beta chains from a single sample sequenced in a study of T cell responses to AZD1222 COVID-19 vaccine. Sequenced by immunoSEQ multiplex PCR; TCRdb stores in-frame clones only, minus some. This table holds roughly 100,000 clones, 84% found once. This sample comprised peripheral blood, obtained on day 0 of AZD1222 vaccination. The receptors shown here come from an adult in good health.

The V gene is TRBV9, the J gene TRBJ1-2; possible D gene TRBD1, 6 bases. The CDR3 sequence is 11 residues long. Germline CDR1 SGDLS, CDR2 YYNGEE. With 3 bases removed from V and 7 bases from J, the gap between germline ends came to 7 bases. The CDR3 region is CASSEGGGYTF. The CDR3 DNA is TGTGCCAGCAGCGAGGGGGGTGGCTACACCTTC.

This clone was seen more than once but under ten times. The chain recombines TRBV6-5 with TRBJ2-1; TRBD1 is a possible D gene (6 bases). CDR3 length: 16 residues. Per germline, CDR1 MNHEY and CDR2 SVGAGI. V was pared by 0 bases and J by 0 bases, with 9 bases between. CDR3 DNA: TGTGCCAGCAGTTACTCTACAGGGAGCTCCTACAATGAGCAGTTCTTC. Translation: CASSYSTGSSYNEQFF.

The rearrangement joins TRBV5-4 to TRBJ1-2; 10 nucleotides align to TRBD1. Germline CDR1 SGHNT, CDR2 YYREEE (reference sequence). The CDR3 sequence is 15 residues long. Germline trimming cut 4 bases from V and 2 bases from J; bases unmatched to any gene: 5. The CDR3 coding sequence is TGTGCCAGCAGCCTGAGGACAGGGGGAAACTATGGCTACACCTTC. Amino acids: CASSLRTGGNYGYTF.

The V and J genes are TRBV7-9 and TRBJ2-5; TRBD1 matches at 7 bases. The length of the CDR3 is 12 residues. The junction had 2 bases not matched to a gene; V was cut back by 8 bases and J by 2 bases. The germline CDR1 and CDR2 sequences are SEHNR and FQNEAQ (reference sequence). This chain's CDR3 is CASLGQQETQYF. The DNA of the CDR3 is TGTGCCAGCTTGGGACAGCAAGAGACCCAGTACTTC. Complete variable domain (other parts from reference TRBV7-9 and TRBJ2-5): DTGVSQNPRHKITKRGQNVTFRCDPISEHNRLYWYRQTLGQGPEFLTYFQNEAQLEKSRLLSDRFSAERPKGSFSTLEIQRTEQGDSAMYLCASLGQQETQYFGPGTRLLVL.

This chain connects TRBV11-2 to TRBJ2-3, with 7 bases fitting TRBD1. J was trimmed by 9 bases and V by 4 bases; bases with no gene match: 13. The CDR3 contains 15 residues. The germline V gene has CDR1 SGHAT and CDR2 FQNNGV. This CDR3 is CASSSIITTGSTQYF. The CDR3 DNA reads TGTGCCAGCAGCTCCATAATTACGACAGGGTCAACGCAGTATTTT.

V is TRBV9 and J is TRBJ2-5, with TRBD1 identical over 7 bases. The trim removed 2 bases at V and 0 bases at J, leaving 4 bases unmatched. Germline values: CDR1 SGDLS, CDR2 YYNGEE. The CDR3 spans 15 residues. For the CDR3, the DNA is TGTGCCAGCAGCGTCGAACAGGGGAACCAAGAGACCCAGTACTTC. Residues: CASSVEQGNQETQYF.

The V and J genes are TRBV9 and TRBJ2-5; 10 bases map to TRBD2. V lost 0 bases and J lost 2; bases outside the gene matches: 7. Germline CDR1 and CDR2: SGDLS and YYNGEE. The CDR3 loop spans 17 amino acids. The CDR3 is CASSVGAAGGIQETQYF. CDR3 DNA: TGTGCCAGCAGCGTAGGGGCAGCGGGGGGGATTCAAGAGACCCAGTACTTC.

The V call is TRBV12-3 or TRBV12-4, the J call TRBJ1-2, with TRBD1 matching 8 bases. Trimming cost V 6 bases and J 4 bases; bases outside gene matches: 4. CDR3 size: 13 residues. DNA for the CDR3: TGTGCCAGCAGGTGGACAGGGCTCTATGGCTACACCTTC. As protein: CASRWTGLYGYTF.

The J gene is TRBJ2-1, the V gene TRBV5-5, with 9 bases aligning to TRBD1. From germline, CDR1 is SGHKS and CDR2 YYEKEE (reference sequence). J gave up 10 bases and V 4 bases, and 6 bases lay outside the gene matches. The CDR3 contains 13 residues. In DNA, the CDR3 is TGTGCCAGCAGCCGGACAGGGGATAGCGAGCAGTTCTTC. Encoded protein: CASSRTGDSEQFF.

This clone appeared a single time. The CDR3 bases are TGTGCCAGCAGATGGGGGCTCGATCAGCCCCAGCATTTT. Translating it yields CASRWGLDQPQHF. The chain links TRBV28 to TRBJ1-5, with D tentatively TRBD1 (6 bases). CDR3 length: 13 amino acids. CDR1 and CDR2 from the germline V gene are MDHEN and SYDVKM. V was clipped by 6 bases and J by 5 bases, with 11 bases between them.

The chain employs TRBV6-5 and TRBJ1-5; D gene uncertain. CDR1 MNHEY and CDR2 SVGAGI come from the germline V gene. CDR3 length: 14 residues. The V and J ends lost 7 bases and 4 bases respectively, with 14 bases between them. CDR3 coding DNA: TGTGCCAGCACTAGAGAACAGCGGAATCAGCCCCAGCATTTT. Encoded protein: CASTREQRNQPQHF.

V and J are TRBV14 and TRBJ1-2; possibly TRBD1 for D (5 bases). CDR1 is SGHDN, CDR2 FVKESK, per germline. With 1 base removed from V and 5 bases from J, the gap between germline ends came to 11 bases. This CDR3 contains 14 residues. The CDR3 DNA reads as TGTGCCAGCAGCCAAGTCCAGGGAGGGTATGGCTACACCTTC. Its translation is CASSQVQGGYGYTF.

The chain recombines TRBV11-3 with TRBJ2-4, with 9 nucleotides matching TRBD1. This CDR3 has 15 residues. J lost 2 bases, V lost 7 bases, and 6 bases had no gene match. Germline V lookup: CDR1 SGHNT, CDR2 YENEEA. The CDR3 here is CASTRDRAPKNIQYF. The CDR3 DNA is TGTGCCAGCACCAGGGACAGGGCCCCCAAAAACATTCAGTACTTC. Looking up the rest from reference TRBV11-3 and TRBJ2-4 gives the full variable domain: EAGVVQSPRYKIIEKKQPVAFWCNPISGHNTLYWYLQNLGQGPELLIRYENEEAVDDSQLPKDRFSAERLKGVDSTLKIQPAELGDSAVYLCASTRDRAPKNIQYFGAGTRLSVL.

This clone was seen just once. The chain combines TRBV2 with TRBJ1-6; D uncertain. The V gene's germline CDR1 is SNHLY and CDR2 FYNNEI. V was trimmed by 7 bases and J by 0 bases, leaving 10 bases between them. This CDR3 is 15 amino acids long. The CDR3 reads CASNVESSYNSPLHF. CDR3 sequence (DNA): TGTGCCAGCAATGTTGAGAGCTCCTATAATTCACCCCTCCACTTT. Full variable domain (outside the CDR3, taken from reference TRBV2 and TRBJ1-6): EPEVTQTPSHQVTQMGQEVILRCVPISNHLYFYWYRQILGQKVEFLVSFYNNEISEKSEIFDDQFSVERPDGSNFTLKIRSTKLEDSAMYFCASNVESSYNSPLHFGNGTRLTVT.

The V call is TRBV9, the J call TRBJ2-2; the D gene is possibly TRBD2 (5 bases). Germline CDR1 SGDLS, CDR2 YYNGEE. The CDR3 has 16 amino acids. The V and J ends lost 3 bases and 4 bases respectively, with 16 bases between them. DNA of the CDR3: TGTGCCAGCAGCGGTAGAGGGTCAGAGGGCACCGGGGAGCTGTTTTTT. This translates into CASSGRGSEGTGELFF.

CDR3 sequence (DNA): TGTGCCAGCAAGGTAGCGTACGAGCAGTACTTC. This translates into CASKVAYEQYF. The V gene is TRBV6-5, the J gene TRBJ2-7, with a tentative D call TRBD2 (5 bases). The germline V gene encodes CDR1 MNHEY and CDR2 SVGAGI. Trimming removed 7 bases at V and 4 bases at J, with 8 bases between. This CDR3 is built from 11 residues.

This clone was found once. The J gene is TRBJ1-1, the V gene TRBV5-1; TRBD1 aligns across 7 bases. V gave up 0 bases and J gave up 8 bases; unmatched junction bases: 7. CDR1 is SGHRS and CDR2 is YFSETQ in the germline V gene. This CDR3 contains 14 residues. The CDR3 loop reads CASSLETGVTEAFF. CDR3 nucleotide sequence: TGCGCCAGCAGCTTGGAAACAGGGGTCACCGAAGCTTTCTTT.

This chain joins TRBV4-2 and TRBJ1-4; a possible D gene is TRBD1 (5 bases). The CDR3 contains 19 residues. Germline V gene sequence: CDR1 LGHNA, CDR2 YNFKEQ. With 4 bases removed from V and 0 bases from J, the gap between germline ends came to 21 bases. The CDR3 region is CASSRSGGTPFATNEKLFF. The CDR3 DNA reads TGTGCCAGCAGCCGCTCCGGGGGGACGCCTTTTGCAACTAATGAAAAACTGTTTTTT.

V is TRBV6-5 and J is TRBJ1-5; unclear D gene. V dropped 5 bases and J dropped 2 bases, with 13 bases sitting between them. This CDR3 has 15 residues. Germline V gene sequence: CDR1 MNHEY, CDR2 SVGAGI. The CDR3 sequence: CASSRDPARNQPQHF. The CDR3 DNA reads TGTGCCAGCAGTCGAGACCCTGCCCGCAATCAGCCCCAGCATTTT.

This clone was found a few times. The chain employs TRBV28 and TRBJ1-2; perhaps TRBD1 as D (5 bases). In germline, CDR1 is MDHEN, CDR2 SYDVKM. V lost 2 bases and J 4 bases, leaving 11 bases between the germline ends. The CDR3 length is 14 residues. Here the CDR3 DNA reads TGTGCCAGCAGTTTACGAACAGGCTTCTATGGCTACACCTTC. Its translation: CASSLRTGFYGYTF.

J is TRBJ1-2 and V is TRBV6-5, with a possible D match to TRBD1 (6 bases). V lost 4 bases to trimming and J lost 7 bases, with 13 bases between them. Germline V gives CDR1 MNHEY, CDR2 SVGAGI. This CDR3 is 13 amino acids long. For the CDR3, the DNA is TGTGCCAGCAGTTCCGGGACACGGAGTGGCTACACCTTC. Protein: CASSSGTRSGYTF.

The chain recombines TRBV5-1 with TRBJ1-2; D ambiguous. The CDR3 contains 15 residues. CDR1 is SGHRS, CDR2 YFSETQ, per germline. V lost 4 bases, J lost 4 bases, and 17 bases lay in between. The CDR3 region is CASSPESDGPYGYTF. CDR3 coding DNA: TGCGCCAGCAGCCCCGAATCCGACGGGCCCTATGGCTACACCTTC.

The chain uses TRBV18 and TRBJ2-2; weak D call: TRBD1 (5 bases). Germline lookup yields CDR1 KGHSH and CDR2 LQKENI. V was trimmed by 1 base and J by 4 bases, leaving 7 bases between them. This CDR3 has 14 residues. The CDR3 DNA reads TGTGCCAGCTCACCACGCCAGGGCACCGGGGAGCTGTTTTTT. Protein sequence: CASSPRQGTGELFF.

The chain uses TRBV6-5 and TRBJ1-2; no firm D call. CDR3 length: 14 residues. Germline V gives CDR1 MNHEY, CDR2 SVGAGI. V was cut by 10 bases and J by 5 bases, with 20 bases left in between. As DNA, the CDR3 is TGTGCCACCGGCCCGGACGTATCCCGGTATGGCTACACCTTC. Encoded protein: CATGPDVSRYGYTF.

The chain recombines TRBV27 with TRBJ2-5; TRBD1 is a possible D gene (8 bases). The CDR3 is 14 residues long. Germline V gives CDR1 MNHEY, CDR2 SMNVEV (reference sequence). V was cut by 5 bases and J by 4 bases, with 14 bases left in between. In DNA form, the CDR3 reads TGTGCCAGCAGTCCTACAGGGGGGGTAGAGACCCAGTACTTC. It yields the protein CASSPTGGVETQYF.

This chain uses TRBV27 with TRBJ1-1; D gene unclear. Germline CDR1 is MNHEY and CDR2 is SMNVEV (reference sequence). The CDR3 is 17 amino acids. The ends were cut back, 5 bases at V and 6 bases at J, with 25 bases in the middle. CDR3 in DNA: TGTGCCAGCAGTGTAACTGCCTTCCGGTCGGGTAGGTCTGAAGCTTTCTTT. This encodes CASSVTAFRSGRSEAFF.

The chain couples TRBV5-4 to TRBJ1-2; tentative D call: TRBD1 (6 bases). V shed 1 base and J shed 5 bases, with 9 bases lying between them. The CDR3 consists of 13 residues. CDR1 SGHNT and CDR2 YYREEE come from the germline V gene (reference sequence). The CDR3 loop is CASSLTGTYGYTF. The DNA for the CDR3 is TGTGCCAGCAGCTTGACAGGGACGTATGGCTACACCTTC.

As for this clone: The junction departs from germline at one end; a sequencing error may be responsible. This chain uses TRBV7-6 with TRBJ2-1; tentatively, D is TRBD1 or TRBD2 (5 bases each). CDR1 is SGHVS, CDR2 FNYEAQ, per germline. This CDR3 has 11 residues. DNA of the CDR3: TGTGCCAGCAGCCCGGGGACCGAGCTTATCTTC. Its protein product is CASSPGTELIF.

The chain has TRBV7-9 and TRBJ2-1, with D perhaps matching TRBD2 (5 bases). The CDR3 loop spans 12 amino acids. Germline V gene sequence: CDR1 SEHNR, CDR2 FQNEAQ (reference sequence). With 0 bases removed from V and 10 bases from J, the gap between germline ends came to 7 bases. DNA for the CDR3: TGTGCCAGCAGCTTAGCTCGGGAAGAGCAGTTCTTC. It translates to CASSLAREEQFF.

CDR3 DNA sequence: TGTGCCATCAGTGAAGGCAGGGATCTTGACTACACCTTC. As protein: CAISEGRDLDYTF. This chain joins TRBV10-3 and TRBJ1-2, with D tentatively TRBD1 (5 bases). The CDR3 has 13 amino acids. V was cut by 3 bases and J by 10 bases, with 15 bases left in between. The germline gives CDR1 ENHRY, CDR2 SYGVKD.

The J gene is TRBJ1-1, the V gene TRBV9; 8 nucleotides align to TRBD1. The V gene's germline CDR1 is SGDLS and CDR2 YYNGEE. The CDR3 spans 13 residues. V trimming: 7 bases; J trimming: 1 base; junction bases outside the gene matches: 3. CDR3 sequence (DNA): TGTGCCAGCGGCGGACAGGGGAACACTGAAGCTTTCTTT. Its protein is CASGGQGNTEAFF.

The genes are TRBV28 and TRBJ1-6; D possibly corresponds to TRBD1 (5 bases). The V end lost 7 bases, the J end lost 4 bases, and 14 bases lay between the germline ends. CDR1 and CDR2 from the germline V gene are MDHEN and SYDVKM. CDR3 length: 15 residues. CDR3 loop: CASKKGRVYNSPLHF. The CDR3 DNA follows: TGTGCCAGCAAAAAGGGCAGGGTTTATAATTCACCCCTCCACTTT.